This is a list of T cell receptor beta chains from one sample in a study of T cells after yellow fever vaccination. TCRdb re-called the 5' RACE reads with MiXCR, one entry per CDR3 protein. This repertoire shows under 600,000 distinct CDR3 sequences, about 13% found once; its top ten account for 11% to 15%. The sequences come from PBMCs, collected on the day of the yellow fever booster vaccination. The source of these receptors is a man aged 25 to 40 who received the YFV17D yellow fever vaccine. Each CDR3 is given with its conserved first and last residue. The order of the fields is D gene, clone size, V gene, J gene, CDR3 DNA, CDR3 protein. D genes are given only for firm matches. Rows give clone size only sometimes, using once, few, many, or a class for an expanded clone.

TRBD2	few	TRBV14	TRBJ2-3	TGTGCCAGCAGCCAAGACTGGCTAGCGGGAGTTCCAGATACGCAGTATTTT	CASSQDWLAGVPDTQYF
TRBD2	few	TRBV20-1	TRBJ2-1	TGCAGTGCTAGGGGGCAACTAGCGGGGAATGAGCAGTTCTTC	CSARGQLAGNEQFF
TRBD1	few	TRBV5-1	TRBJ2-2	TGCGCCAGCAGCCCGACGTACGGACAGGGGATTAAAGTTAACACCGGGGAGCTGTTTTTT	CASSPTYGQGIKVNTGELFF
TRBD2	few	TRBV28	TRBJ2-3	TGTGCCAGCAGTTCGCCTAGCGGATTGGGCACAGATACGCAGTATTTT	CASSSPSGLGTDTQYF
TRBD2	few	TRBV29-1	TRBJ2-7	TGCAGCGTTGTGGCTAGCGGAATATACGAGCAGTACTTC	CSVVASGIYEQYF
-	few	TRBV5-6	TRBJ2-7	TGTGCCAGCAGCTTAGCGGAACAGGGAGTCTACGAGCAGTACTTC	CASSLAEQGVYEQYF
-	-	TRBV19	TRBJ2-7	TGTGCCACCCGCAAGGGTTACGAGCAGTACTTC	CATRKGYEQYF
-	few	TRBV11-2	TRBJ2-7	TGTGCCAGCAGCTTAGCCCCGGGTAGGTTCGAGCAGTACTTC	CASSLAPGRFEQYF
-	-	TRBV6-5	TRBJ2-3	TGTGCCAGCAGTTCGGTAACGACAATCGGGGGCGGGACAGATACGCAGTATTTT	CASSSVTTIGGGTDTQYF
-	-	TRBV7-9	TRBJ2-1	TGTGCCAGCAGCGCCGGGAACTACAATGAGCAGTTCTTC	CASSAGNYNEQFF
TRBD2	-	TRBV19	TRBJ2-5	TGTGCCAGTAGTGGACTAGCAGCTACCCAAGAGACCCAGTACTTC	CASSGLAATQETQYF
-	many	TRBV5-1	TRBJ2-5	TGCGCCAGCAGCTTGACCCAAGAGACCCAGTACTTC	CASSLTQETQYF
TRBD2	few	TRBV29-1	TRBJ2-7	TGCAGCGTTTCGGGGGGAGGGAACGAGCAGTACTTC	CSVSGGGNEQYF
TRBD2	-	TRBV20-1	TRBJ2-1	TGCAGTGCTAGAAAGAACCCGGGACTAGCTTACAATGAGCAGTTCTTC	CSARKNPGLAYNEQFF
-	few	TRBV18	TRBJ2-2	TGTGCCAATGGGGAGGCGGCGAACACCGGGGAGCTGTTTTTT	CANGEAANTGELFF
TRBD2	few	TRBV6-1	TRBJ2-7	TGTGCCAGCGGGGGGGGGGTAGCGGGATACGTGCCCGAGCAGTACTTC	CASGGGVAGYVPEQYF
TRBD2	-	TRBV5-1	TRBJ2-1	TGCGCCAGCAGCGGGACTAGCGGGTTTGAGCAGTTCTTC	CASSGTSGFEQFF
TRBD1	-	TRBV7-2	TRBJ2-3	TGTGCCAGCAGCCCCAACAGGGGGCTGAGCACAGATACGCAGTATTTT	CASSPNRGLSTDTQYF
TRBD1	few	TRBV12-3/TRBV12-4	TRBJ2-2	TGTGCCAGCAGTTTATTGGCAGGGGGTCTCGGCGGGGAGCTGTTTTTT	CASSLLAGGLGGELFF
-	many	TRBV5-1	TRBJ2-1	TGCGCCAGCAGCTCCGAAGGGGGAGCCTACAATGAGCAGTTCTTC	CASSSEGGAYNEQFF
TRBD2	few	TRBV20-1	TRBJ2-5	TGCAGTGCTCCTTCCGACTCAGGACTAGCGGGAGCTGAGACCCAGTACTTC	CSAPSDSGLAGAETQYF
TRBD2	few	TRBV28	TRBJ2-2	TGTGCCAGCAGTTTACTTAGCGGGAGGGCTTCGGGGGAGCTGTTTTTT	CASSLLSGRASGELFF
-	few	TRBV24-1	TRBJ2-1	TGTGCCACCAGTGATCTCGGAGACAATGAGCAGTTCTTC	CATSDLGDNEQFF
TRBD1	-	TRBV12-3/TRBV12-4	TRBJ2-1	TGTGCCAGCAGACCCGTGGGGGAGACAGGGGGGTACAATGAGCAGTTCTTC	CASRPVGETGGYNEQFF
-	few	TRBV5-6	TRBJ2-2	TGTGCCAGCAGCGAAGGTTTGGGGGACACCGGGGAGCTGTTTTTT	CASSEGLGDTGELFF
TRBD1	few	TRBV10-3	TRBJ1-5	TGTGCCATCAGCCAAACAGGGGGAAACAATCAGCCCCAGCATTTT	CAISQTGGNNQPQHF
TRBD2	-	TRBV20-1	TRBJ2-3	TGCAGTGCGCGGACTAGCGGAGCAGATACGCAGTATTTT	CSARTSGADTQYF
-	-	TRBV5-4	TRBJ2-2	TGTGCCAGCAGCTCCAAAAAACAATCTACCGGGGAGCTGTTTTTT	CASSSKKQSTGELFF
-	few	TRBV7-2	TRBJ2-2	TGTGCCAGCAGCTTATCCCAGACCACCGGGGAGCTGTTTTTT	CASSLSQTTGELFF
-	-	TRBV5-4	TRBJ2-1	TGTGCCGGAGGGAATGAGCAGTTCTTC	CAGGNEQFF
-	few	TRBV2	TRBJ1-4	TGTGCCAGCAGTGAGGGGTCATTCGAAAAACTGTTTTTT	CASSEGSFEKLFF
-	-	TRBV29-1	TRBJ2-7	TGCAGCGTTCGGCTTTCCTACGAGCAGTACTTC	CSVRLSYEQYF
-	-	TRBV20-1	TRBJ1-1	TGCAGTGCTCCAAGGAACACTGAAGCTTTCTTT	CSAPRNTEAFF
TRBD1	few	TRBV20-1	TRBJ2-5	TGCAGTGCCCTCTCAGGGGGTAGAGAGACCCAGTACTTC	CSALSGGRETQYF
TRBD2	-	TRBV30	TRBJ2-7	TGTGCCTGGGGACTAGCGGACGAGCAGTACTTC	CAWGLADEQYF
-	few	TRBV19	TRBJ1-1	TGTGCCAGTAAGGGAATGGCCACTGAAGCTTTCTTT	CASKGMATEAFF
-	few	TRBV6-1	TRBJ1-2	TGTGCCAGCAGCCCACCGGGACACATTCCTGCTGGCTACACCTTC	CASSPPGHIPAGYTF
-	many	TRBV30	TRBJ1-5	TGTGCCTGGAGTTCTCGGATTAGCAATCAGCCCCAGCATTTT	CAWSSRISNQPQHF
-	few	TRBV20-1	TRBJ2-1	TGCAGTGCTAGAGCCGGGGATCTCCCGTTCTTC	CSARAGDLPFF
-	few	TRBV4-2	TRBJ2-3	TGTGCCAGCAGCCAAGATTGGGGGGCCGCGCTACCTTCAGATACGCAGTATTTT	CASSQDWGAALPSDTQYF
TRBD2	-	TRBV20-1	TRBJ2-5	TGCAGTGCTAGAGGCGGGGGGCGGGAGACCCAGTACTTC	CSARGGGRETQYF
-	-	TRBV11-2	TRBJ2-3	TGTGCCAGCAGCCCCGGAGGGGACCCGTTCGGATTTGATACGCAGTATTTT	CASSPGGDPFGFDTQYF